This T cell receptor (beta chain) was retrieved from a study of T-cell reconstitution after alpha-beta-depleted transplantation in children (dated by TCRdb to the mid-2010s). Study-level background: Using TCR repertoire profiling, the study quantitatively followed how T-cell immune reconstitution unfolded in children after TCRalphabeta/CD19-depleted allogeneic hematopoietic cell transplantation.

General study outcomes and caveats: About two months after transplant, the apparently early recovery of alphabetaT-cell counts reportedly depended on just several hundred clones that had expanded rapidly and came from non-depleted graft cells. In some patients, high TCRbeta diversity at day 60 was attributed to recipient T cells and intrathymic progenitors that had survived conditioning. The frequencies of hyperexpanded clones fell over the following months, and after one year, T-cell counts and TCRbeta diversity were mostly attributed to newly produced T cells.

Receptors were amplified or captured by PCR. These reads were obtained on an Illumina HiSeq 2500. TCR library preparation used molecular barcoding, with unique molecular identifiers applied to normalize quantification of the TCRbeta repertoire. TCRdb's own reprocessing of the public reads used fastp at Q25 and MiXCR and kept productive beta chains. All rows with the same CDR3 protein become a single entry with the most common DNA and genes. This sample comprises approximately 490,000 distinct CDR3 sequences, roughly 10% of them detected only once. The biggest ten clones account for around 2.2% of the sample. For this clonotype: Its antigen is unknown. No per-base quality is available; no much larger clone lies one base away.

Taken from the germline V gene (reference sequence), the CDR1 and CDR2 loops are DFQATT and SNEGSKA. The junction carries 11 bases between V and J, which are trimmed by 0 bases and 2 bases respectively. From the cysteine through the phenylalanine, the CDR3 covers 14 amino acids. The read is trimmed to its CDR3 DNA, 42 bases read in frame from base 1. The sample's treatment or condition label, decoded: allogeneic hematopoietic cell transplantation with graft depleted of TCRalphabeta T cells and CD19 B cells. The transplant recipients were children given TCRalphabeta/CD19-depleted allogeneic hematopoietic cell grafts.

The chain is assembled from TRBV20-1 and TRBJ2-7; the D segment could be TRBD1, given 5 matching bases. The source was PBMCs, collected before TCRalphabeta/CD19-depleted stem cell transplant. The TCR comes from a child aged 2-15 years with inherited bone marrow failure, due to receive a stem cell transplant. The CDR3 protein is CSAREPIGAYEQYF. The DNA sequence is given as TGCAGTGCTAGAGAGCCCATAGGGGCCTACGAGCAGTACTTC.